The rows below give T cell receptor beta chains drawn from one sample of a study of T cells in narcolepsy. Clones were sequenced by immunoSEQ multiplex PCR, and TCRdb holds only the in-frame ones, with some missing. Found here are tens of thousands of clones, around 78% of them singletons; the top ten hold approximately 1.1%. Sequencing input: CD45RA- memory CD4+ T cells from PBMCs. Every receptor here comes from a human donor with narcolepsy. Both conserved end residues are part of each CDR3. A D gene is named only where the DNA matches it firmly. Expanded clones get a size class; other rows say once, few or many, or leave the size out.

cdr3_nt: TGTGCCAGCAGCCGAGGTAGGGGGCAGAGCACTGAAGCTTTCTTT
cdr3_aa: CASSRGRGQSTEAFF
j_call: TRBJ1-1
d_call: TRBD1
v_call: TRBV14
clone_size: .

cdr3_nt: TGTGCCTGGTGTCCGCCTAGCGGGACTTACGAGCAGTACTTC
cdr3_aa: CAWCPPSGTYEQYF
j_call: TRBJ2-7
d_call: TRBD2
v_call: TRBV30
clone_size: .

cdr3_nt: TGTGCCAGCAGCCCCGGTGGGGCTGCTGGAAACACCATATATTTT
cdr3_aa: CASSPGGAAGNTIYF
j_call: TRBJ1-3
d_call: .
v_call: TRBV6-6
clone_size: .

cdr3_nt: TGCGCCAGCAGCTTGGCCGTGGGAGGGTACCAAGAGACCCAGTACTTC
cdr3_aa: CASSLAVGGYQETQYF
j_call: TRBJ2-5
d_call: TRBD2
v_call: TRBV5-1
clone_size: .

cdr3_nt: TGTGCCAGCAGCTTACAGACTCAGGGTGAGCAGTTCTTC
cdr3_aa: CASSLQTQGEQFF
j_call: TRBJ2-1
d_call: .
v_call: TRBV7-9
clone_size: .

cdr3_nt: TGTGCCAGCTCACCCGACATCAGGACCGGGGAGCTGTTTTTT
cdr3_aa: CASSPDIRTGELFF
j_call: TRBJ2-2
d_call: .
v_call: TRBV18
clone_size: .

cdr3_nt: TGCGCCAGCAGCTTGGGAGGGGGAACCAATGAGCAGTTCTTC
cdr3_aa: CASSLGGGTNEQFF
j_call: TRBJ2-1
d_call: .
v_call: TRBV5-1
clone_size: few

cdr3_nt: TGCGCCAGCAGCGGCGGGACTCACACAGATACGCAGTATTTT
cdr3_aa: CASSGGTHTDTQYF
j_call: TRBJ2-3
d_call: .
v_call: TRBV5-1
clone_size: .

cdr3_nt: TGTGCCAGCTCATTAACCGGGACCCATGGGGAAACTGAAGCTTTCTTT
cdr3_aa: CASSLTGTHGETEAFF
j_call: TRBJ1-1
d_call: .
v_call: TRBV18
clone_size: once

cdr3_nt: TGTGCCTGGAGTAAAGGATGGGTTTTCGGTTCACCCCTCCACTTT
cdr3_aa: CAWSKGWVFGSPLHF
j_call: TRBJ1-6
d_call: .
v_call: TRBV30
clone_size: .

cdr3_nt: TGTGCCAGCAGTTACTCGAGACAGTACTCTGGAAACACCATATATTTT
cdr3_aa: CASSYSRQYSGNTIYF
j_call: TRBJ1-3
d_call: .
v_call: TRBV6-5
clone_size: .

cdr3_nt: TGTGCCAGCAGCTTGGATGTCAGGGGGCTCCAGGAGACCCAGTACTTC
cdr3_aa: CASSLDVRGLQETQYF
j_call: TRBJ2-5
d_call: TRBD1
v_call: TRBV5-6
clone_size: .

cdr3_nt: TGCGCCAGCAGCGGGGGGCCCGTTACCGGGGAGCTGTTTTTT
cdr3_aa: CASSGGPVTGELFF
j_call: TRBJ2-2
d_call: .
v_call: TRBV5-1
clone_size: .

cdr3_nt: TGCGCCAGCAGCTTGGGTGGGAATCCTAACACTGAAGCTTTCTTT
cdr3_aa: CASSLGGNPNTEAFF
j_call: TRBJ1-1
d_call: .
v_call: TRBV5-1
clone_size: .

cdr3_nt: TGCGCCAGCAGCTTGGCCACTAACAATTCACCCCTCCACTTT
cdr3_aa: CASSLATNNSPLHF
j_call: TRBJ1-6
d_call: .
v_call: TRBV5-1
clone_size: .

cdr3_nt: TGCGCCAGCAGTAGCCTAAGCGGGGCGGGGGAGCAGTACTTC
cdr3_aa: CASSSLSGAGEQYF
j_call: TRBJ2-7
d_call: TRBD2
v_call: TRBV10-2
clone_size: .

cdr3_nt: TGCGCCAGCAGCACGGGGGGCGGGGCGAGGAGCTCCTACGAGCAGTACTTC
cdr3_aa: CASSTGGGARSSYEQYF
j_call: TRBJ2-7
d_call: .
v_call: TRBV5-1
clone_size: .

cdr3_nt: TGCGCCAGCAGCCAATTGGCCGGGACAGGGGGCATGGATACGCAGTATTTT
cdr3_aa: CASSQLAGTGGMDTQYF
j_call: TRBJ2-3
d_call: TRBD1
v_call: TRBV4-1
clone_size: .

cdr3_nt: TGTGCTAGTGGTCTTGGGACAGGGGGGCACTACAATGAGCAGTTCTTC
cdr3_aa: CASGLGTGGHYNEQFF
j_call: TRBJ2-1
d_call: TRBD1
v_call: TRBV12-5
clone_size: few

cdr3_nt: TGCAGTGCTAGGGCAGTCTATGGCTACACCTTC
cdr3_aa: CSARAVYGYTF
j_call: TRBJ1-2
d_call: .
v_call: TRBV20-1
clone_size: .

cdr3_nt: TGTGCCAGCAGTGCTGACTCGGAGGGGGAAGCTTTCTTT
cdr3_aa: CASSADSEGEAFF
j_call: TRBJ1-1
d_call: .
v_call: TRBV25-1
clone_size: .

cdr3_nt: TGTGCCAGCAGCTTGGTCGGGGCGCAAGAGACCCAGTACTTC
cdr3_aa: CASSLVGAQETQYF
j_call: TRBJ2-5
d_call: .
v_call: TRBV5-6
clone_size: .

cdr3_nt: TGTGCCAGTAGATGGTCGGGGGGAAACTATGGCTACACCTTC
cdr3_aa: CASRWSGGNYGYTF
j_call: TRBJ1-2
d_call: .
v_call: TRBV19
clone_size: few

cdr3_nt: TGTGCCAGCAGTCCCGCGGGGGCAAGGGAGCAGTACTTC
cdr3_aa: CASSPAGAREQYF
j_call: TRBJ2-7
d_call: .
v_call: TRBV6-6
clone_size: few

cdr3_nt: TGTGCCAGTTCCGTGGGACAGGGGGTCTATAATTCACCCCTCCACTTT
cdr3_aa: CASSVGQGVYNSPLHF
j_call: TRBJ1-6
d_call: TRBD1
v_call: TRBV9
clone_size: .

cdr3_nt: TGTGCCTGGAGTGGCAGGACTAGCGGGAGCACGGCCGGGGAGCTGTTTTTT
cdr3_aa: CAWSGRTSGSTAGELFF
j_call: TRBJ2-2
d_call: TRBD2
v_call: TRBV30
clone_size: few

cdr3_nt: TGTGCCACCACCATACAGGGGGTTAATGAAAAACTGTTTTTT
cdr3_aa: CATTIQGVNEKLFF
j_call: TRBJ1-4
d_call: TRBD1
v_call: TRBV15
clone_size: .

cdr3_nt: TGTGCCAGTAGTCGCCCTGCAACTAATGAAAAACTGTTTTTT
cdr3_aa: CASSRPATNEKLFF
j_call: TRBJ1-4
d_call: .
v_call: TRBV19
clone_size: .

cdr3_nt: TGTGCCAGCAGCCCCACGGGCTCCTGGACAGATACGCAGTATTTT
cdr3_aa: CASSPTGSWTDTQYF
j_call: TRBJ2-3
d_call: .
v_call: TRBV7-3
clone_size: few

cdr3_nt: TGTGCCAGCAGCTTCGGGACAGGGAACACCGGGGAGCTGTTTTTT
cdr3_aa: CASSFGTGNTGELFF
j_call: TRBJ2-2
d_call: TRBD1
v_call: TRBV11-3
clone_size: .

cdr3_nt: TGTGCCAGCAGCGTAGCCAAGAACACCGGGGAGCTGTTTTTT
cdr3_aa: CASSVAKNTGELFF
j_call: TRBJ2-2
d_call: .
v_call: TRBV9
clone_size: few

cdr3_nt: TGTGCCAGCAGCTTATCAGGGCTCGATGGCTACACCTTC
cdr3_aa: CASSLSGLDGYTF
j_call: TRBJ1-2
d_call: .
v_call: TRBV7-8
clone_size: .

cdr3_nt: TGTGCCAGCAGCAAGGGACTAGCGGGGGCGAATGAGCAGTTCTTC
cdr3_aa: CASSKGLAGANEQFF
j_call: TRBJ2-1
d_call: TRBD2
v_call: TRBV2
clone_size: few

cdr3_nt: TGCGCCAGCAGTGCCCCGCAGACTAGCGGGACCCCCTTGGGTGAGCAGTTCTTC
cdr3_aa: CASSAPQTSGTPLGEQFF
j_call: TRBJ2-1
d_call: TRBD2
v_call: TRBV10-1
clone_size: .

cdr3_nt: TGTGCCAGCAGCCCCGGGACTCGGATCTCCGGGGAGCTGTTTTTT
cdr3_aa: CASSPGTRISGELFF
j_call: TRBJ2-2
d_call: .
v_call: TRBV7-9
clone_size: .

cdr3_nt: TGCGCCAGCAGCTTCCGGACTAGCGTGACGAACCAACCCTACAATGAGCAGTTCTTC
cdr3_aa: CASSFRTSVTNQPYNEQFF
j_call: TRBJ2-1
d_call: TRBD2
v_call: TRBV4-1
clone_size: .

cdr3_nt: TGTGCCAGCAGCGCGAGCGGGAGCAGAGACGAGCAGTACTTC
cdr3_aa: CASSASGSRDEQYF
j_call: TRBJ2-7
d_call: TRBD2
v_call: TRBV7-9
clone_size: few

cdr3_nt: TGCAGCGTAGAAGACGCCCACGAGCAGTACTTC
cdr3_aa: CSVEDAHEQYF
j_call: TRBJ2-7
d_call: .
v_call: TRBV29-1
clone_size: .

cdr3_nt: TGCGCCAGCAGCTATTCACCGGAGGGGGCGGCTGGCTACACCTTC
cdr3_aa: CASSYSPEGAAGYTF
j_call: TRBJ1-2
d_call: TRBD1
v_call: TRBV5-1
clone_size: .

cdr3_nt: TGTGCCAGCAGCTCGCACAGGGAAGGCGGGGAGACCCAGTACTTC
cdr3_aa: CASSSHREGGETQYF
j_call: TRBJ2-5
d_call: .
v_call: TRBV7-9
clone_size: few

cdr3_nt: TGTGCCAGCACCAGGTTGGGTCAAGGGAGAAAGACCCAGTACTTC
cdr3_aa: CASTRLGQGRKTQYF
j_call: TRBJ2-5
d_call: .
v_call: TRBV2
clone_size: .

cdr3_nt: TGTGCCAGCAGCTTAGCGTTTTGGAGGGGTGAGGGCGAGACCCAGTACTTC
cdr3_aa: CASSLAFWRGEGETQYF
j_call: TRBJ2-5
d_call: .
v_call: TRBV7-2
clone_size: .

cdr3_nt: TGTGCCAGCAGCCGCAAAGGGGGGACAGGGGGCCTGAACACTGAAGCTTTCTTT
cdr3_aa: CASSRKGGTGGLNTEAFF
j_call: TRBJ1-1
d_call: TRBD1
v_call: TRBV5-6
clone_size: once

cdr3_nt: TGTGCCATCCGAAGGAGTTCCACCGGGGAGCTGTTTTTT
cdr3_aa: CAIRRSSTGELFF
j_call: TRBJ2-2
d_call: .
v_call: TRBV10-3
clone_size: .

cdr3_nt: TGTGCCAGCAGTACACCGGGAGGGTATAATTCACCCCTCCACTTT
cdr3_aa: CASSTPGGYNSPLHF
j_call: TRBJ1-6
d_call: .
v_call: TRBV27
clone_size: few

cdr3_nt: TGTGCCAGCAGTTCCCAGGGGGAGATTGGGACCCAGTACTTC
cdr3_aa: CASSSQGEIGTQYF
j_call: TRBJ2-5
d_call: TRBD1
v_call: TRBV27
clone_size: few

cdr3_nt: TGTGCCAGCAGTTTTCGGGGGGCCTTCTCTGGGGCCAACGTCCTGACTTTC
cdr3_aa: CASSFRGAFSGANVLTF
j_call: TRBJ2-6
d_call: .
v_call: TRBV27
clone_size: few

cdr3_nt: TGTGCCAGCATGGGGTTCTTCTCCGGGGGCTCCTACGAGCAGTACTTC
cdr3_aa: CASMGFFSGGSYEQYF
j_call: TRBJ2-7
d_call: .
v_call: TRBV5-6
clone_size: .

cdr3_nt: TGCGCCAGCAGCTCCACCGGGACACAGTCCTACAATGAGCAGTTCTTC
cdr3_aa: CASSSTGTQSYNEQFF
j_call: TRBJ2-1
d_call: .
v_call: TRBV5-1
clone_size: .

cdr3_nt: TGTGCCAGCATCGGGACAGGGCGCCATGGCTACACCTTC
cdr3_aa: CASIGTGRHGYTF
j_call: TRBJ1-2
d_call: TRBD1
v_call: TRBV6-6
clone_size: .